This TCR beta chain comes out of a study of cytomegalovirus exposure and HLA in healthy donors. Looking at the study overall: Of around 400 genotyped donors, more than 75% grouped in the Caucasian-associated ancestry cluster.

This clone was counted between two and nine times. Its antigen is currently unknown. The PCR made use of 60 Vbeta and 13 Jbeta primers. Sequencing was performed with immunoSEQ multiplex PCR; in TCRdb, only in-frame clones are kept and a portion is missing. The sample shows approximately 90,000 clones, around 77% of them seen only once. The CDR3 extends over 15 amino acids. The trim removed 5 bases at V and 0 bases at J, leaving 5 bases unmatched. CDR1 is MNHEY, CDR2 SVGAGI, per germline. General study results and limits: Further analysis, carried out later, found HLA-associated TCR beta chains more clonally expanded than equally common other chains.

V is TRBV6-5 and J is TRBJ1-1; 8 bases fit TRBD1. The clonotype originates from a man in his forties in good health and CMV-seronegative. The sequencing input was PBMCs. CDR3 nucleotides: TGTGCCAGCAGTCCGGACAGGGAAATGAACACTGAAGCTTTCTTT. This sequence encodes CASSPDREMNTEAFF.